The rows below give T cell receptor beta chains drawn from one sample of a study of tumor-infiltrating lymphocytes in localized non-small cell lung cancer. Sequencing was performed with immunoSEQ multiplex PCR; in TCRdb, only in-frame clones are kept and a portion is missing. The sample comprises more than 9,500 clones, 78% of which are singletons, and 4% to 5.5% rests with the top ten. The sample was lung tumor tissue. These receptors originate from a human donor with non-small cell lung cancer. Each CDR3 is given with its conserved first and last residue. Each record gives: clone size, D gene, J gene, CDR3 length, V gene, CDR3 DNA, CDR3 protein. The D gene is left open where the match is weak. Size values are once, few and many counts, or a class for expanded clones, and some rows have none.

>few|TRBD1|TRBJ1-5|13|TRBV10-2
TGCGCCAGTGGGACAGGGATTGGTCAGCCCCAGCATTTT
CASGTGIGQPQHF
>.|.|TRBJ2-7|14|TRBV6-1
TGTGCCAGCAGTGAAAATTTCAGCGCGTACGAGCAGTACTTC
CASSENFSAYEQYF
>.|.|TRBJ2-3|18|TRBV7-2
TGTGCCAGCAGCTTAGCGCCCTTTAGCATGGGTGGGACAGATACGCAGTATTTT
CASSLAPFSMGGTDTQYF
>.|.|TRBJ1-1|13|TRBV6-1
TGTGCCAGCACCTTCCGGGGTTACACTGAAGCTTTCTTT
CASTFRGYTEAFF
>.|.|TRBJ2-2|10|TRBV30
TGTGCCTGGATGTACGGGGAGCTGTTTTTT
CAWMYGELFF
>few|.|TRBJ2-6|16|TRBV7-8
TGTGCCAGCAGCTTAGCTCCGGGGACAGGGGCCAACGTCCTGACTTTC
CASSLAPGTGANVLTF
>once|.|TRBJ1-4|16|TRBV28
TGTGCCAGCAGTTCCCCCCGCACTGCAACTAATGAAAAACTGTTTTTT
CASSSPRTATNEKLFF
>.|TRBD1|TRBJ2-2|14|TRBV10-3
TGTGCCATCAGTGGCAGGGGGATGACCGGGGAGCTGTTTTTT
CAISGRGMTGELFF
>.|.|TRBJ2-3|13|TRBV10-1
TGCGCCAGCAGCGATGACTCGAGAGATACGCAGTATTTT
CASSDDSRDTQYF
>few|.|TRBJ1-1|15|TRBV13
TGTGCCAGCAGCGACCGCAGGGGCCCGAACACTGAAGCTTTCTTT
CASSDRRGPNTEAFF
>.|TRBD1|TRBJ1-1|15|TRBV7-9
TGTGCCAGCAGCTTAGCTAGACAGGGGCCCACTGAAGCTTTCTTT
CASSLARQGPTEAFF
>.|TRBD2|TRBJ2-3|15|TRBV5-1
TGCGCCAGCAGCCAGGGACTAGCGCGTAAAGATACGCAGTATTTT
CASSQGLARKDTQYF
>.|.|TRBJ1-2|16|TRBV5-4
TGTGCCAGCAGCTTGAGTATAACAGGAAGGAGCTATGGCTACACCTTC
CASSLSITGRSYGYTF
>.|TRBD2|TRBJ2-7|15|TRBV5-5
TGTGCCAGCAGTCGTGGACTAGCGGGAGGGGGCGAGCAGTACTTC
CASSRGLAGGGEQYF
>.|TRBD1|TRBJ1-5|18|TRBV30
TGTGCCTGGAGTCGTGTTCGACAGGGGGGCTCTAGCAATCAGCCCCAGCATTTT
CAWSRVRQGGSSNQPQHF
>.|.|TRBJ1-2|14|TRBV5-6
TGTGCCAGCAGCTTGGTGAGTCGAGGGTCTGGCTACACCTTC
CASSLVSRGSGYTF
>.|TRBD2|TRBJ2-3|16|TRBV2
TGTGCCAGCAGTGAAGCTAGCGGGGGGAGCACAGATACGCAGTATTTT
CASSEASGGSTDTQYF
>.|.|TRBJ1-2|14|TRBV6-1
TGTGCCAGCAGTGATCCCACACAGGGCTATGGCTACACCTTC
CASSDPTQGYGYTF
>.|.|TRBJ1-1|15|TRBV11-2
TGTGCCAGCAGCTTATCGGCGGGAGCAAACACTGAAGCTTTCTTT
CASSLSAGANTEAFF
>.|.|TRBJ2-3|11|TRBV5-4
TGTGCCAGCAGCTTGTTAGATACGCAGTATTTT
CASSLLDTQYF
>.|TRBD1|TRBJ2-1|17|TRBV18
TGTGCCAGCTCACCATGGGGTGGGACAGGGGTCCCCAATGAGCAGTTCTTC
CASSPWGGTGVPNEQFF
>few|TRBD1|TRBJ1-1|14|TRBV28
TGTGCCAGCAGTTCCAGCCAGGGGGGGACTGAAGCTTTCTTT
CASSSSQGGTEAFF
>.|TRBD1|TRBJ1-2|16|TRBV6-4
TGTGCCAGCAGTGACTTCCGGGACAGGTATAAGGCTGGCTACACCTTC
CASSDFRDRYKAGYTF
>.|TRBD1|TRBJ1-4|14|TRBV6-5
TGTGCCAGCAAGACGACAGGGGTAGTTGAAAAACTGTTTTTT
CASKTTGVVEKLFF
>.|TRBD1|TRBJ2-7|14|TRBV18
TGTGCCAGCTCACCTGGGGACAGGGTCTACGAGCAGTACTTC
CASSPGDRVYEQYF
>.|.|TRBJ2-1|16|TRBV14
TGTGCCAGCAGCCAATTTATGGACTTCAAACTCAATGAGCAGTTCTTC
CASSQFMDFKLNEQFF
>.|TRBD1|TRBJ1-4|15|TRBV2
TGTGCCAGCAGTGAACAGGGACAGTATAATGAAAAACTGTTTTTT
CASSEQGQYNEKLFF
>.|.|TRBJ2-1|15|TRBV25-1
TGTGCCAGCAGTGTACAGGGACGGTCCTACAATGAGCAGTTCTTC
CASSVQGRSYNEQFF
>.|TRBD2|TRBJ2-1|15|TRBV11-2
TGTGCCAGCAGCGTCGGGACTAGCGGTATGAATGAGCAGTTCTTC
CASSVGTSGMNEQFF
>.|.|TRBJ1-5|16|TRBV28
TGTGCCAGCAGTTGGGGGGCACACTCTAGCAATCAGCCCCAGCATTTT
CASSWGAHSSNQPQHF
>.|.|TRBJ2-7|14|TRBV18
TGTGCCAGCTCACTGCCGGGATCACCCTACGAGCAGTACTTC
CASSLPGSPYEQYF
>.|TRBD1|TRBJ1-2|17|TRBV28
TGTGCCAGCAGTTCGCCCGGGACAGGGGTTATCTCGCATGGCTACACCTTC
CASSSPGTGVISHGYTF
>.|.|TRBJ1-4|16|TRBV4-3
TGCGCCAGCAGCCAGGAATGGACAGCAACTAATGAAAAACTGTTTTTT
CASSQEWTATNEKLFF
>.|.|TRBJ2-1|14|TRBV7-2
TGTGCCAGCAGCTTATCAGGGGCTTGGGATGAGCAGTTCTTC
CASSLSGAWDEQFF
>.|TRBD1|TRBJ2-2|16|TRBV10-3
TGTGCCCTCCGGAATGAGGACAGGGCTAACACCGGGGAGCTGTTTTTT
CALRNEDRANTGELFF
>.|.|TRBJ1-1|13|TRBV11-2
TGTGCCAGCAGCTTCGGACGGAACACTGAAGCTTTCTTT
CASSFGRNTEAFF
>.|.|TRBJ1-1|13|TRBV6-5
TGTGCCAGCAGCCGCTCGGGGGGGACTGAAGCTTTCTTT
CASSRSGGTEAFF
>.|.|TRBJ1-2|15|TRBV5-4
TGTGCCAGCAGCTTGGACAGGAAGGTTCAATATGGCTACACCTTC
CASSLDRKVQYGYTF
>.|TRBD1|TRBJ1-2|15|TRBV5-1
TGCGCCAGCAGCACCGGGACAGCGCCTAACTATGGCTACACCTTC
CASSTGTAPNYGYTF
>.|TRBD2|TRBJ2-7|16|TRBV7-2
TGTGCCAGCAGCCGTATCCCCTCGCTAGCGGGAGTCGAGCAGTACTTC
CASSRIPSLAGVEQYF
>few|TRBD2|TRBJ2-3|15|TRBV5-1
TGCGCCAGCAGGCCGACTAGCGGGGGCACAGATACGCAGTATTTT
CASRPTSGGTDTQYF
>.|TRBD2|TRBJ2-3|18|TRBV4-1
TGCGCCAGCAGTCCCGGGACTAGCGGGAGACTATACACAGATACGCAGTATTTT
CASSPGTSGRLYTDTQYF
>once|TRBD1|TRBJ1-6|18|TRBV5-8
TGTGCCAGCAGCTTGCGACAGGGGCTGAGCTCCTATAATTCACCCCTCCACTTT
CASSLRQGLSSYNSPLHF
>.|.|TRBJ2-5|15|TRBV5-6
TGTGCCAGCAGCTTGAACTCAGGGGGGCAAGAGACCCAGTACTTC
CASSLNSGGQETQYF
>.|TRBD2|TRBJ2-3|15|TRBV14
TGTGCCAGCAGCCTCCGGGGGGACCTCACAGATACGCAGTATTTT
CASSLRGDLTDTQYF
>.|.|TRBJ1-2|19|TRBV29-1
TGCAGCGTTGATAGGGCGGGGAGAATCCTCTCCTCTTCTAACTATGGCTACACCTTC
CSVDRAGRILSSSNYGYTF
>.|TRBD2|TRBJ2-4|14|TRBV29-1
TGCAGCGGGACTAGCGGGAGATCCAAAAACATTCAGTACTTC
CSGTSGRSKNIQYF
>.|.|TRBJ2-1|16|TRBV9
TGTGCCAGCAGCGTAGCTAGCGATAGCTCCTACAATGAGCAGTTCTTC
CASSVASDSSYNEQFF
>.|TRBD1|TRBJ2-7|15|TRBV7-2
TGTGCCAGCAGCTTAGGACAGGGTACTGCCTACGAGCAGTACTTC
CASSLGQGTAYEQYF
>.|.|TRBJ1-1|12|TRBV29-1
TGCAGCGTTGATACGGGCTTCACTGAAGCTTTCTTT
CSVDTGFTEAFF
>.|TRBD1|TRBJ2-3|16|TRBV10-3
TGTGCCATCAGTGAGTCGAATAGGGGGCGTGCAGATACGCAGTATTTT
CAISESNRGRADTQYF
>.|.|TRBJ2-5|13|TRBV5-1
TGCGCCAGCAGCGCTGACCCCTCGGGGACCCAGTACTTC
CASSADPSGTQYF
>.|.|TRBJ2-2|13|TRBV6-1
TGTGCCAGCAGTGACCCCAACACCGGGGAGCTGTTTTTT
CASSDPNTGELFF
>.|.|TRBJ2-5|15|TRBV9
TGTGCCAGCAGCGTAGGCCTAGAGCGTCTGGAGACCCAGTACTTC
CASSVGLERLETQYF
>.|TRBD1|TRBJ2-1|14|TRBV13
TGTGCCAGCAGCCGAAGGGACAGCTACAATGAGCAGTTCTTC
CASSRRDSYNEQFF